This TCR beta chain appears in the sequencing data of a study of STAT5B mutations in CD4+ large granular lymphocyte leukemia (dated by TCRdb to between 2021 and 2023). About the full investigation: Among healthy controls, the CDR3 'QG' motif was associated with a particular HLA allele. The study compared the TCRbeta repertoires of patients with CD4+ T-cell large granular lymphocyte leukemia against the TCRbeta repertoires of healthy blood donors. Flow cytometry on FACSCanto II or FACSVerse confirmed that purified fractions exceeded 95% purity among lymphocytes.

Germline trimming amounts to 0 bases on V and 15 bases on J, with 13 as the count of junction bases outside the gene matches. The germline V gene gives CDR1 as MNHEY and CDR2 as SVGAGI. From cysteine to phenylalanine, the CDR3 is 15 amino acids long. CDR3 DNA only is kept here, 45 bases in frame from base 1. For this clone: The antigen it recognizes is unknown. Within one base of it there is no much larger clone, and no base qualities were kept.

Healthy controls were 37 blood donors whose buffy coats came from the Finnish Red Cross blood service. All TCR-sequenced material derived from peripheral blood: patient blood samples and healthy donor buffy coats. Ficoll-Hypaque gradient centrifugation was used to isolate peripheral blood mononuclear cells. CD4+ cells were magnetically purified from the buffy coats of healthy controls. The Gentra Puregene Cell and Tissue kit was used for genomic DNA extraction, and quantification was performed on a Qubit 2.0 fluorometer. What the work shows at the level of the full study, not this receptor alone: Enrichment of TRBV06-family usage was observed among the top patient clones (8/27) relative to healthy controls (2/35). Compared with healthy CD4+ repertoires, CD4-sorted patient repertoires appeared more clonal, and this difference remained even after the putative leukemic clones were removed. Each patient's main leukemic clonotypes were private, but around 25% of these clonotypes showed up at low frequency in the non-leukemic repertoires of other patients. The data were not HLA-matched, and the higher clonality in CD4+ T-LGLL than in CD8+ T-LGLL could be due to the relatively small sample size.

TCRbeta rearrangements were sequenced from genomic DNA using the immunoSEQ assay at survey resolution. In the source study's methods: In the TCR sequencing data, the smallest productive clonotype frequency that could be detected was 2.59 x 10-5. Only productive TCRbeta rearrangements, defined as complete and in-frame sequences, were included in the analyses. Simpson clonality, calculated in the immunoSEQ Analyzer version 3.0, was used as the measure of sample clonality. Clones were binned by frequency as very rare, small, medium, large (1-20%) or hyperexpanded (>20%). Generation probabilities were estimated with OLGA 1.2.3, V-gene circos plots were made with VDJtools, specificities were looked up in VDJdb, and CDR3 motifs were identified with GLIPH. TCRdb took over this immuneACCESS table, retaining in-frame rearrangements with V and J assigned. Such tables are incomplete; in checked studies, under half of the missing clones stem from an unresolved V gene, and the remainder is unexplained. Clonal size and the V and J genes are those of that table, whereas D and trimming came from the DNA. The table for this sample lists about 30,000 clones; more than 70% of them were counted only once. Roughly 3.3% of the sample is taken by the ten largest.

Sequencing was performed on CD4+ T cells from blood buffy coats. The receptor chain draws on TRBV6-5 and TRBJ2-1; 8 central nucleotides agree with TRBD2. The TCR sequence derives from a human donor in good health. The CDR3 reads as follows: CASSYSRATGTSSFF. The bases are TGTGCCAGCAGTTACTCGAGGGCTACCGGGACTAGTTCGTTCTTC.